The next 31 T cell receptor beta chains were all read from a single sample in a study of blood T cells in healthy people across ages. The authors ran a second PCR of roughly 6 to 12 cycles using a sample-barcoded 5' primer and a J-beta primer mix. TCRdb fed the 5' RACE reads into MiXCR, producing one record per CDR3 protein. The table has roughly 1,700,000 distinct CDR3 sequences, roughly 30% seen once. Sequenced material: blood. These receptors were obtained from a woman aged 25-40 years in good health.

The genes are TRBV14 and TRBJ2-7; D is unresolved. The V gene's germline CDR1 is SGHDN and CDR2 FVKESK. Trimming left V 11 bases short and J 4 bases short, with 21 bases between. The CDR3 contains 14 residues. The CDR3 loop is CALHGILSSYEQYF. CDR3 nucleotides: TGTGCCCTCCACGGTATTCTGAGCTCTTACGAGCAGTACTTC. Complete variable domain (other parts from reference TRBV14 and TRBJ2-7): EAGVTQFPSHSVIEKGQTVTLRCDPISGHDNLYWYRRVMGKEIKFLLHFVKESKQDESGMPNNRFLAERTGGTYSTLKVQPAELEDSGVYFCALHGILSSYEQYFGPGTRLTVT.

This clonotype was seen a few times. The chain recombines TRBV5-5 with TRBJ2-3; 10 bases map to TRBD1. CDR3 length equals 15 residues. CDR1 is SGHKS and CDR2 is YYEKEE in the germline V gene (reference sequence). V lost 4 bases, J lost 6 bases, and 8 bases stayed unmatched. CDR3: CASSIRDRGFDTQYF. The CDR3 DNA reads as TGTGCCAGCAGCATCCGGGACAGGGGATTTGATACGCAGTATTTT.

The CDR3 is CASSTRTSGIRGEQFF. The CDR3 region has the DNA TGTGCCAGCAGCACCCGGACTAGCGGGATACGGGGAGAGCAGTTCTTC. The V and J genes are TRBV7-8 and TRBJ2-1, with 12 bases aligning to TRBD2. Germline CDR1 and CDR2: SGHVS and FQNEAQ. CDR3 length: 16 residues. V trimming: 5 bases; J trimming: 10 bases; junction bases outside the gene matches: 12.

The chain links TRBV29-1 to TRBJ1-1; a weak D match, TRBD1 (5 bases). Germline V gene lookup returns CDR1 SQVTM and CDR2 ANQGSEA. The length of the CDR3 is 12 residues. The CDR3 DNA reads TGCAGAGCACAGGATGATAACCCTGAAGCTTTCTTT. It codes for CRAQDDNPEAFF. Filled out from reference TRBV29-1 and TRBJ1-1, the complete variable domain reads SAVISQKPSRDICQRGTSLTIQCQVDSQVTMMFWYRQQPGQSLTLIATANQGSEATYESGFVIDKFPISRPNLTFSTLTVSNMSPEDSSIYLCRAQDDNPEAFFGQGTRLTVV.

The sample holds a few counts of this clonotype. The chain is built from TRBV6-2 or TRBV6-3 and TRBJ2-5; weak D call: TRBD1 (6 bases). The CDR3 loop spans 14 amino acids. The V end was cut by 4 bases, the J end by 11 bases, with 20 bases between. Germline V lookup: CDR1 MNHEY, CDR2 SVGEGT. The CDR3 loop reads CASSSGPFIGQQYF. CDR3 DNA sequence: TGTGCCAGCAGTTCGGGGCCTTTCATAGGACAGCAGTACTTC.

In its sample, this clonotype was seen a few times. A junction end diverges from the germline sequence, so it may reflect a read error. This chain connects TRBV12-3 or TRBV12-4 to TRBJ1-1; perhaps TRBD1 as D (6 bases). There are 14 residues in the CDR3. CDR3 residues: CASSGRVWDTEVFF. Here the CDR3 DNA reads TGTGCCAGCAGTGGCAGGGTGTGGGACACTGAAGTTTTCTTT.

Ten or more counts support this clonotype. This sequence joins TRBV6-6 and TRBJ2-5, with D uncertain. Per the germline V gene, CDR1 is MNHNY and CDR2 is SVGAGI (reference sequence). Trimming took 0 bases from V and 1 from J, leaving 12 bases between them. The CDR3 has 16 amino acids. The CDR3 sequence: CASSYSSQELQETQYF. As DNA, the CDR3 is TGTGCCAGCAGTTACTCATCCCAGGAGCTCCAAGAGACCCAGTACTTC.

This clonotype has a count of ten or more. This chain uses TRBV3-1 with TRBJ2-5; 7 positions match TRBD2. The CDR3 spans 14 residues. Germline V gene sequence: CDR1 LGHDT, CDR2 YNNKEL (reference sequence). The ends lost 6 bases at V and 5 bases at J; junction bases unmatched: 9. For the CDR3, the DNA is TGTGCCAGCAGGCTCGGGGGGTCTAGGGAGACCCAGTACTTC. Translated: CASRLGGSRETQYF.

The genes are TRBV5-1 and TRBJ1-2; D uncertain. CDR1 SGHRS and CDR2 YFSETQ come from the germline V gene. The CDR3 totals 12 residues. Trimming took 0 bases from V and 9 from J, leaving 9 bases between them. In DNA form, the CDR3 reads TGCGCCAGCAGCTTGGAGACGGGAAGCTACACCTTC. It codes for CASSLETGSYTF.

The sample holds many counts of this clonotype. The rearrangement uses TRBV27 and TRBJ2-7, with 8 bases lining up with TRBD1. Trimming at V came to 5 bases and at J to 4 bases, leaving 13 bases not matched to a gene. Germline CDR1 reads MNHEY; CDR2 reads SMNVEV (reference sequence). This CDR3 comprises 16 residues. The CDR3 loop reads CASSTNSDRVFYEQYF. In nucleotides, the CDR3 is TGTGCCAGCAGTACCAACTCGGACAGGGTGTTTTACGAGCAGTACTTC.

Many counts were recorded for this clonotype. The chain is built from TRBV20-1 and TRBJ2-7; D is possibly TRBD1 or TRBD2 (5 bases each). In germline, CDR1 is DFQATT, CDR2 SNEGSKA (reference sequence). The CDR3 runs 14 residues. Trimming stripped 3 bases from V and 2 bases from J, with 14 bases between. CDR3 region: CSASGTPGTYEQYF. CDR3 nucleotides: TGCAGTGCTAGCGGGACCCCGGGGACCTACGAGCAGTACTTC.

This clonotype occurred a few times. The V and J genes are TRBV2 and TRBJ1-2, with D possibly TRBD1 on 5 matching bases. V lost 8 bases, J lost 10 bases, and 17 bases lay in between. CDR1 SNHLY and CDR2 FYNNEI come from the germline V gene. The CDR3 runs to 12 residues. The CDR3 DNA reads as TGTGCCAGCCACCAGGGCAGGGTAGTCTACACCTTC. As protein: CASHQGRVVYTF. Supplemented by reference TRBV2 and TRBJ1-2, the full variable domain reads EPEVTQTPSHQVTQMGQEVILRCVPISNHLYFYWYRQILGQKVEFLVSFYNNEISEKSEIFDDQFSVERPDGSNFTLKIRSTKLEDSAMYFCASHQGRVVYTFGSGTRLTVV.

Only one count was recorded for this clonotype. Given a much more abundant clone one base away, this may be a read error. The chain uses TRBV20-1 and TRBJ2-5, with D possibly TRBD1 on 6 matching bases. CDR3 length: 14 residues. Germline loops: CDR1 DFQATT, CDR2 SNEGSKA (reference sequence). V lost 4 bases and J lost 11, with 23 bases in between. DNA for the CDR3: TGCAGTGCTACTAGACGCAGGGGAGACTACGGGCAGTACTTC. Its protein product is CSATRRRGDYGQYF.

This clonotype was detected only a few times. V usage is TRBV18 and J usage is TRBJ2-7; 7 bases are shared with TRBD1. The length of the CDR3 is 13 residues. The J segment lost 7 bases and the V segment lost 2 bases, leaving 5 bases of the junction unmatched. The germline gives CDR1 KGHSH, CDR2 LQKENI. In DNA form, the CDR3 reads TGTGCCAGCTCACCAGGGACAGAAAGGGAGCAGTACTTC. Its protein product is CASSPGTEREQYF.

As for this clonotype: At one of its ends the junction is not consistent with the germline gene, which may arise from a read error. The chain combines TRBV2 with TRBJ1-1; maybe TRBD1 (6 bases). The CDR3 runs to 14 residues. Germline CDR1 and CDR2: SNHLY and FYNNEI. CDR3 sequence: CASKEQGVNAEAFF. The CDR3 DNA follows: TGTGCCAGCAAAGAACAGGGAGTGAACGCTGAAGCTTTCTTT.

This clonotype was found a few times. The genes are TRBV9 and TRBJ1-1; 9 bases align to TRBD1. The trim removed 0 bases at V and 4 bases at J, leaving 13 bases unmatched. The CDR3 has 18 amino acids. Germline values: CDR1 SGDLS, CDR2 YYNGEE. DNA of the CDR3: TGTGCCAGCAGCGTAGGGGCACAGGGGGCCTCCTGGGCCACTGAAGCTTTCTTT. It encodes CASSVGAQGASWATEAFF.

J is TRBJ1-5 and V is TRBV7-9; 8 bases align to TRBD1. The ends lost 1 base at V and 2 bases at J; junction bases unmatched: 4. The CDR3 is 16 amino acids. Germline CDR1 reads SEHNR; CDR2 reads FQNEAQ (reference sequence). In DNA, the CDR3 is TGTGCCAGCAGCTTAGGTGGACAGGGAGGCAATCAGCCCCAGCATTTT. It specifies CASSLGGQGGNQPQHF. The variable domain in full, completed from reference TRBV7-9 and TRBJ1-5, reads DTGVSQNPRHKITKRGQNVTFRCDPISEHNRLYWYRQTLGQGPEFLTYFQNEAQLEKSRLLSDRFSAERPKGSFSTLEIQRTEQGDSAMYLCASSLGGQGGNQPQHFGDGTRLSIL.

This clonotype has a handful of counts. The V call is TRBV29-1, the J call TRBJ2-5; the D gene is possibly TRBD2 (6 bases). Germline assignment: CDR1 SQVTM and CDR2 ANQGSEA. CDR3 size: 15 residues. Trimming cost V 7 bases and J 7 bases, with 25 bases left between them. The chain's CDR3 is CSAIPGSDWGGTQYF. The DNA for the CDR3 is TGCAGCGCTATCCCCGGGTCGGACTGGGGAGGGACCCAGTACTTC. Full variable domain (outside the CDR3, taken from reference TRBV29-1 and TRBJ2-5): SAVISQKPSRDICQRGTSLTIQCQVDSQVTMMFWYRQQPGQSLTLIATANQGSEATYESGFVIDKFPISRPNLTFSTLTVSNMSPEDSSIYLCSAIPGSDWGGTQYFGPGTRLLVL.

This clonotype came up many times. This chain links TRBV12-3 or TRBV12-4 with TRBJ2-3; 12 bases map to TRBD2. J gave up 3 bases and V 5 bases, and 6 bases lay outside the gene matches. There are 16 residues in the CDR3. The DNA of the CDR3 is TGTGCCAGCAGTCACGGACTAGCGGGGAGGACAGATACGCAGTATTTT. Encoded protein: CASSHGLAGRTDTQYF.

This clonotype was seen a handful of times. J is TRBJ1-4 and V is TRBV7-2; 10 bases are a match to TRBD1. V lost 5 bases to trimming and J lost 1 base; unmatched junction nucleotides: 7. This CDR3 is built from 17 residues. Germline V gene lookup returns CDR1 SGHTA and CDR2 FQGNSA. CDR3 nucleotides: TGTGCCAGCAGCCCGAGACAGGGGGCGAGAACTAATGAAAAACTGTTTTTT. Protein: CASSPRQGARTNEKLFF.

The V call is TRBV4-2, the J call TRBJ2-2, with 7 bases fitting TRBD2. V shed 0 bases, J shed 4 bases, and the junction held 2 bases outside the gene matches. This CDR3 contains 15 residues. Germline V CDR1 and CDR2: LGHNA, YNFKEQ. The CDR3, as DNA: TGTGCCAGCAGCCAAGACGGGGGGTCCACCGGGGAGCTGTTTTTT. This translates into CASSQDGGSTGELFF.

This clonotype was found many times. The gene calls are TRBV20-1 and TRBJ2-5, with D perhaps TRBD2 (6 bases). The CDR3 has 16 amino acids. The germline V gene encodes CDR1 DFQATT and CDR2 SNEGSKA (reference sequence). V lost 3 bases, J lost 2 bases, and 19 bases lay in between. The CDR3 sequence is CSARGPSLAAQETQYF. The CDR3 DNA is TGCAGTGCTAGGGGACCTTCACTAGCAGCTCAAGAGACCCAGTACTTC.

This clonotype appeared many times. This chain joins TRBV7-2 and TRBJ2-6; no firm D call. The V end lost 5 bases, the J end lost 6 bases, and 11 bases lay between the germline ends. The CDR3 length is 14 residues. Per germline, CDR1 SGHTA and CDR2 FQGNSA. This CDR3 is CASSPWKSANVLTF. The CDR3 bases are TGTGCCAGCAGCCCTTGGAAGTCGGCCAACGTCCTGACTTTC.

This clonotype was observed at least ten times. V usage is TRBV15 and J usage is TRBJ1-2; possible D gene TRBD1, 5 bases. The CDR3 runs 13 residues. The germline gives CDR1 LNHNV, CDR2 YYDKDF (reference sequence). Trimming removed 3 bases at V and 12 bases at J, with 17 bases between. CDR3 protein: CATSRPQGQANTF. The CDR3, as DNA: TGTGCCACCAGCAGGCCCCAGGGTCAGGCTAACACCTTC.

The chain employs TRBV20-1 and TRBJ2-3; 8 positions agree with TRBD1. The V segment lost 3 bases and the J segment 6 bases; nucleotides outside the gene matches: 11. CDR3 length: 15 residues. The V gene's germline CDR1 is DFQATT and CDR2 SNEGSKA (reference sequence). CDR3 sequence reads: CSASPPRGLGDTQYF. CDR3 in DNA: TGCAGTGCTAGTCCCCCCAGGGGGCTGGGTGATACGCAGTATTTT.

About this clonotype: A much larger clone lies a single base off, so this may be a read error. The V and J genes are TRBV29-1 and TRBJ2-5; 8 positions match TRBD2. Near its end, the DNA agrees better with TRBJ2-1, so the J call may be wrong. In germline, CDR1 is SQVTM, CDR2 ANQGSEA. CDR3 length: 13 amino acids. CDR3 sequence: CSSAGGSQETQFF. The CDR3 DNA is TGCAGCTCCGCGGGGGGAAGTCAAGAGACCCAGTTCTTC.

This clonotype was recorded a few times. The V call is TRBV10-3, the J call TRBJ1-1; possibly TRBD1 for D (5 bases). The CDR3 extends over 12 amino acids. The ends were cut back, 5 bases at V and 4 bases at J, with 8 bases in the middle. Germline V gives CDR1 ENHRY, CDR2 SYGVKD. Here the CDR3 DNA reads TGTGCCATCAGTAGGGGTGGCACTGAAGCTTTCTTT. Its protein product is CAISRGGTEAFF.

This clonotype was recorded many times. V usage is TRBV2 and J usage is TRBJ1-1; 8 bases match TRBD1. There are 14 residues in the CDR3. Germline V gives CDR1 SNHLY, CDR2 FYNNEI. The trim removed 6 bases at V and 1 base at J, leaving 4 bases unmatched. The CDR3 DNA sequence: TGTGCCAGCAGAAGACAGGGGTCGAACACTGAAGCTTTCTTT. It translates to CASRRQGSNTEAFF. Complete variable domain (other parts from reference TRBV2 and TRBJ1-1): EPEVTQTPSHQVTQMGQEVILRCVPISNHLYFYWYRQILGQKVEFLVSFYNNEISEKSEIFDDQFSVERPDGSNFTLKIRSTKLEDSAMYFCASRRQGSNTEAFFGQGTRLTVV.

In its sample, this clonotype was seen a few times. The chain has TRBV2 and TRBJ2-7; the match to TRBD2 covers 7 bases. Germline assignment: CDR1 SNHLY and CDR2 FYNNEI. The CDR3 contains 13 residues. This CDR3 is CATARDGRYEQYF. The CDR3 DNA reads as TGTGCAACAGCAAGGGACGGGAGGTACGAGCAGTACTTC.

The chain recombines TRBV7-9 with TRBJ2-5, with TRBD2 as a possible D gene (6 bases). Trimming removed 3 bases from V and 5 bases from J, with 22 bases in between. The CDR3 covers 17 residues. Germline V gene lookup returns CDR1 SEHNR and CDR2 FQNEAQ (reference sequence). The CDR3 region is CASSFARGMMGEETQYF. CDR3 coding DNA: TGTGCCAGCAGCTTCGCCCGCGGGATGATGGGGGAGGAGACCCAGTACTTC. Supplemented by reference TRBV7-9 and TRBJ2-5, the full variable domain reads DTGVSQNPRHKITKRGQNVTFRCDPISEHNRLYWYRQTLGQGPEFLTYFQNEAQLEKSRLLSDRFSAERPKGSFSTLEIQRTEQGDSAMYLCASSFARGMMGEETQYFGPGTRLLVL.

This clonotype appeared a single time. The gene calls are TRBV27 and TRBJ1-2, with D possibly matching TRBD1 (5 bases). From germline, CDR1 is MNHEY and CDR2 SMNVEV (reference sequence). Between the trimmed V and J ends, which lost 5 bases and 9 bases, there was a span of 22 bases. The CDR3 totals 15 residues. CDR3 sequence reads: CASSLSGGNWYSYTF. The CDR3 DNA sequence: TGTGCCAGCAGTCTCTCGGGGGGGAACTGGTATAGCTACACCTTC.